What follows are 7 T cell receptor beta chains derived from one specimen sequenced in a study of early T cells in non-severe SARS-CoV-2 infection (dated by TCRdb to the early 2020s). The library was generated by 5' RACE. The run used a NextSeq 500. TCRdb took the public reads, trimmed them with fastp at Q25, ran MiXCR for clone calling and kept in-frame beta chains. A single entry per CDR3 protein holds the most common genes and DNA from its merged rows. The sample contains some 48,000 distinct CDR3 sequences, 6% to 8% of them found a single time. 5.8% of the sample comes from the top ten. Sequenced input: whole blood. The receptors derive from an adult who was a healthcare worker with PCR-confirmed SARS-CoV-2 infection or an uninfected control (not recorded which).

Many counts were recorded for this clonotype. The V and J genes are TRBV4-2 and TRBJ1-6; D uncertain. Germline V gene lookup returns CDR1 LGHNA and CDR2 YNFKEQ. V dropped 0 bases and J dropped 0 bases, with 12 bases sitting between them. This CDR3 contains 18 residues. The CDR3 reads CASSQDPVPSSYNSPLHF. The CDR3 nucleotides read TGTGCCAGCAGCCAAGACCCCGTCCCCAGCTCCTATAATTCACCCCTCCACTTT.

The gene calls are TRBV30 and TRBJ2-7, with D possibly matching TRBD1 (5 bases). With 0 bases removed from V and 2 bases from J, the gap between germline ends came to 20 bases. Per the germline V gene, CDR1 is GTSNPN and CDR2 is SVGIG (reference sequence). The CDR3 is 17 residues long. Here the CDR3 reads CAWSVLSRARGTYEQYF. As DNA, the CDR3 is TGTGCCTGGAGTGTACTTTCTCGGGCAAGGGGAACCTACGAGCAGTACTTC.

This clonotype was counted many times. This rearrangement joins TRBV3-1 to TRBJ1-2; weak D call: TRBD1 (5 bases). V was cut by 0 bases and J by 4 bases, with 12 bases left in between. The CDR3 is 15 amino acids. Looked up from germline, CDR1 is LGHDT and CDR2 is YNNKEL (reference sequence). This CDR3 is CASSQDATQGYGYTF. Here the CDR3 DNA reads TGTGCCAGCAGCCAAGACGCAACCCAGGGCTATGGCTACACCTTC.

This clonotype was detected a few times. This chain uses TRBV6-1 with TRBJ1-6, with D tentatively TRBD1 (6 bases). V gave up 2 bases and J gave up 7 bases, with 12 bases separating them. Germline V gives CDR1 MNHNS, CDR2 SASEGT. This CDR3 has 15 amino acids. The CDR3 is CASSELRGANSPLHF. The CDR3 nucleotides read TGTGCCAGCAGTGAACTTAGGGGGGCCAATTCACCCCTCCACTTT.

This clonotype was seen repeatedly, ten times or more. The V call is TRBV27, the J call TRBJ2-7, with TRBD1 matching 10 bases. From germline, CDR1 is MNHEY and CDR2 SMNVEV (reference sequence). This CDR3 region has 16 residues. V shed 5 bases and J 2 bases; nucleotides not matched to a gene: 9. The CDR3 DNA reads as TGTGCCAGCAGTGAGACTCCCGGGACAGGGGCCTACGAGCAGTACTTC. It yields the protein CASSETPGTGAYEQYF.

Turning to this clonotype: A much larger clonotype is one base distant, so this may be a read error. The chain is built from TRBV7-9 and TRBJ1-1; D remains unclear. Germline assignment: CDR1 SEHNR and CDR2 FQNEAQ (reference sequence). This CDR3 is built from 14 residues. The CDR3 DNA reads TGTGCCAGCAGCTCCGACCGGATGAACACTGATGCTTTCTTT. It is translated as CASSSDRMNTDAFF.

In its sample, this clonotype was seen a few times. This chain links TRBV6-6 with TRBJ2-7; tentatively, D is TRBD1 (6 bases). V lost 5 bases, J lost 1 base, and 12 bases lay in between. The CDR3 totals 14 residues. CDR1 is MNHNY, CDR2 SVGAGI, per germline (reference sequence). CDR3 residues: CASSTPDSSYEQYF. The CDR3, as DNA: TGTGCCAGCAGTACGCCGGACAGTTCCTACGAGCAGTACTTC.